This entry concerns a single T cell receptor (beta chain). No antigen is known for it. Nothing much larger sits one base from this clone, and base qualities are not available. The collaborating institutions used their own protocols to collect whole blood in K2EDTA tubes. For TCRbeta analysis, collaborators shipped samples as frozen whole blood, isolated PBMCs, or DNA extracted from either of those sample types. TCRbeta CDR3 regions were amplified from genomic DNA by means of the immunoSEQ Assay, a bias-controlled multiplex PCR. Under the source paper's analysis protocol: The number of nucleated cells in each sample was estimated by amplification of reference gene primers within the assay. To quantify the absolute abundance of each unique TCRbeta CDR3 rearrangement, sequence reads were collapsed and filtered. Productive Simpson clonality was computed per sample as the square root of Simpson's diversity index over productive rearrangements. TCRdb re-hosts the immuneACCESS table, in-frame sequences only. Its copies lack some clones; in the studies checked, an unresolved V gene accounts for under half of them, and the cause for the rest is not known. V, J and clone size are taken as reported in that table, and D and trimming were inferred from the DNA itself. Recorded for this sample are about 270,000 clones; 81% of them occurred a single time. The ten largest clones take up just under 3% of the sample.

This sample was taken from a study of blood T cell repertoires in COVID-19 (TCRdb year 2020). For the wider study: Collaborator samples came from the United States, Italy and Spain and covered acute and convalescent phases of COVID-19. The prospective study material was composed of cDNA or gDNA derived from T cells, B-cell-depleted T cells, or PBMCs. Subjects who had been exposed to COVID-19, were actively infected with it, or had recovered from it provided the deeply sampled blood TCRbeta repertoires that made up the dataset. The repertoires were made available in a free public database intended to serve as a resource for research on the immune response to SARS-CoV-2. The samples were drawn from two sources: the first 160 participants of the ongoing ImmuneRACE study, and over 950 subjects contributed by 6 global collaborators. Sample metadata almost always included a de-identified subject ID, COVID-19 status, age in years and sex. Where available, HLA class I and class II types were obtained from metadata supplied by the sample provider rather than from assay-based typing. Overall study outcomes, separate from this receptor: How much clinical and demographic metadata was included differed by source and by participant, and the metadata was provided uncurated.

V lost 2 bases and J lost 3 bases, and the count of bases not matched to a germline gene is 1. The germline V gene supplies CDR1 MDHEN and CDR2 SYDVKM. The CDR3 has 15 amino acids, counting the end cysteine and phenylalanine. Only CDR3 DNA is held: 45 bases, read in frame from base 1. Sequences were obtained from peripheral blood. The TCR was taken from a woman aged 55 to 70 with active or convalescent COVID-19. The chain uses TRBV28 and TRBJ2-1, with 10 central nucleotides matching TRBD2. The nucleotide sequence reads as follows: TGTGCCAGCAGTTTACTAGCGGGGGTCTACAATGAGCAGTTCTTC. The resulting protein is CASSLLAGVYNEQFF. The full variable domain, with segments outside the CDR3 supplied by the reference TRBV28 and TRBJ2-1 proteins, appears as DVKVTQSSRYLVKRTGEKVFLECVQDMDHENMFWYRQDPGLGLRLIYFSYDVKMKEKGDIPEGYSVSREKKERFSLILESASTNQTSMYLCASSLLAGVYNEQFFGPGTRLTVL.